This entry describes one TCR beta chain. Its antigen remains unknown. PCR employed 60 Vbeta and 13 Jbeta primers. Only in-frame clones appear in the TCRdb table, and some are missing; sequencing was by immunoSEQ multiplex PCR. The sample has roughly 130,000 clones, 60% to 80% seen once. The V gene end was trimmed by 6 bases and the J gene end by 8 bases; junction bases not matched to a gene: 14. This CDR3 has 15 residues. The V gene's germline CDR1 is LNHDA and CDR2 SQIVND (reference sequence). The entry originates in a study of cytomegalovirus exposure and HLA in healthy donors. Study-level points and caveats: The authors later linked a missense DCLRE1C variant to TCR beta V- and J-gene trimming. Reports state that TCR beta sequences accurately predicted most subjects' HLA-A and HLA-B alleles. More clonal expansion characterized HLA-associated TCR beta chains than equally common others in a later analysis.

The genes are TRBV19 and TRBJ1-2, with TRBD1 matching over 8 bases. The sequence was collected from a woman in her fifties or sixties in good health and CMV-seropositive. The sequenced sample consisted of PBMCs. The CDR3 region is CASSDPARGRGGYTF. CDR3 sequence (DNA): TGTGCCAGTAGCGATCCCGCCAGGGGGCGAGGGGGCTACACCTTC.